This T cell receptor beta chain was obtained from a study of siplizumab effects on memory and regulatory T cells. Whole-study results and caveats: Naive or memory phenotype was unassignable for roughly 75-97% of proliferating CD4+ or CD8+ clones.

On this clone: What it recognizes is unknown.

The germline gives CDR1 SGDLS, CDR2 YYNGEE. The CDR3 consists of 15 residues. V shed 6 bases and J shed 6 bases, with 19 bases lying between them. TCRdb's copy holds only in-frame clones and misses some; the assay was immunoSEQ multiplex PCR. The sample lists around 100,000 clones; about 94% were seen once. The chain couples TRBV9 to TRBJ2-1; no clear D gene. The specimen sequenced was Tregs sorted from blood. The source of this sequence is a human donor in good health. This CDR3 reads CASTYGALQSNEQFF. The CDR3 nucleotides are TGTGCCAGCACCTATGGCGCGCTTCAGTCCAATGAGCAGTTCTTC.